The 13 T cell receptor beta chains given below trace back to one sample, sequenced in a study of blood T cell repertoires in COVID-19. Produced via immunoSEQ multiplex PCR; TCRdb's table is partial and in-frame only. The data show just over 150,000 clones, 80% to 95% seen once. Sequencing input: peripheral blood. The receptors derive from a woman between 45 and 60 years old with acute or convalescent COVID-19.

V and J are TRBV9 and TRBJ2-2, with 11 bases matching TRBD2. Trimming cost V 3 bases and J 7 bases; bases outside gene matches: 14. There are 18 residues in the CDR3. From germline, CDR1 is SGDLS and CDR2 YYNGEE. Written as DNA, the CDR3 is TGTGCCAGCAGCGGCCGATCGGGACTAGCGGTCGGTCACGGGGAGCTGTTTTTT. Its protein is CASSGRSGLAVGHGELFF. Based on the CDR3 plus reference TRBV9 and TRBJ2-2, the full variable domain is DSGVTQTPKHLITATGQRVTLRCSPRSGDLSVYWYQQSLDQGLQFLIQYYNGEERAKGNILERFSAQQFPDLHSELNLSSLELGDSALYFCASSGRSGLAVGHGELFFGEGSRLTVL.

The chain employs TRBV5-4 and TRBJ1-2, with TRBD1 matching over 8 bases. With V trimmed by 3 bases and J by 4 bases, 5 bases remained unmatched. The germline gives CDR1 SGHNT, CDR2 YYREEE (reference sequence). CDR3 length: 14 amino acids. The CDR3 loop reads CASSSQGQAYGYTF. CDR3 coding DNA: TGTGCCAGCAGCTCGCAGGGACAGGCCTATGGCTACACCTTC.

The rearrangement joins TRBV10-2 to TRBJ1-1; 7 bases map to TRBD1. Germline CDR1 and CDR2: WSHSY and SAAADI. The CDR3 consists of 16 residues. The J segment lost 1 base and the V segment lost 6 bases, leaving 11 bases of the junction unmatched. The CDR3 is CASSSPPGQPNTEAFF. The DNA of the CDR3 is TGCGCCAGCAGCTCTCCCCCGGGACAGCCGAACACTGAAGCTTTCTTT.

The chain uses TRBV10-2 and TRBJ2-4; 14 nucleotides match TRBD2. CDR1 and CDR2 from the germline V gene are WSHSY and SAAADI. J was trimmed by 10 bases and V by 8 bases; bases with no gene match: 7. The length of the CDR3 is 14 residues. In DNA, the CDR3 is TGCGCCAGCGGGACTAGCGGGAGTAAGGGGATTCAGTACTTC. Its protein product is CASGTSGSKGIQYF.

V is TRBV6-2 or TRBV6-3 and J is TRBJ1-5; maybe TRBD1 (6 bases). The CDR3 runs 15 residues. Per the germline V gene, CDR1 is MNHEY and CDR2 is SVGEGT. Trimming shortened V by 6 bases and J by 3 bases, and 15 bases separated the two germline ends. CDR3 coding DNA: TGTGCCAGCAGCCCTACCGGGACAATCAATCAGCCCCAGCATTTT. Its protein product is CASSPTGTINQPQHF.

The chain couples TRBV30 to TRBJ2-7; TRBD2 agrees at 7 bases. There are 15 residues in the CDR3. In germline, CDR1 is GTSNPN, CDR2 SVGIG (reference sequence). V shed 0 bases, J shed 3 bases, and the junction held 8 bases outside the gene matches. For the CDR3, the DNA is TGTGCCTGGAGTGTACTGGGCGGGGGATTCTACGAGCAGTACTTC. Protein product: CAWSVLGGGFYEQYF.

The J gene is TRBJ2-1, the V gene TRBV7-9; unclear D gene. The CDR3 is made up of 12 amino acids. CDR1 and CDR2 from the germline V gene are SEHNR and FQNEAQ (reference sequence). The V gene lost 2 bases and the J gene lost 4 bases, with 3 bases spanning the gap. This CDR3 reads CASSLSYNEQFF. DNA for the CDR3: TGTGCCAGCAGCTTATCTTACAATGAGCAGTTCTTC.

V gene TRBV7-3 combines with J gene TRBJ2-3; a weak D match, TRBD2 (6 bases). Trimming pared 1 base from V and 6 bases from J, leaving 20 bases between. Germline CDR1 SGHTA, CDR2 FQGTGA. This CDR3 is 17 amino acids long. The CDR3, as DNA: TGTGCCAGCAGCTTAAAGGGACTTCCGAGTGATCGGGATACGCAGTATTTT. Translation: CASSLKGLPSDRDTQYF.

The V call is TRBV5-6, the J call TRBJ2-3; 7 nucleotides line up with TRBD1. With 3 bases clipped from V and 3 bases from J, the junction kept 4 bases outside the gene matches. Per the germline V gene, CDR1 is SGHDT and CDR2 is YYEEEE. There are 14 residues in the CDR3. CDR3 loop: CASSYSGGTDTQYF. CDR3 nucleotides: TGTGCCAGCAGCTACTCAGGGGGAACAGATACGCAGTATTTT.

The V and J genes are TRBV30 and TRBJ1-1; D might be TRBD1 (6 bases). The germline V gene encodes CDR1 GTSNPN and CDR2 SVGIG (reference sequence). The CDR3 loop spans 11 amino acids. V was clipped by 5 bases and J by 8 bases, with 12 bases between them. As DNA, the CDR3 is TGTGCCTGGGGCTTAACAGGGGAAGCTTTCTTT. Amino acids: CAWGLTGEAFF. Full variable domain (missing parts from reference TRBV30 and TRBJ1-1): SQTIHQWPATLVQPVGSPLSLECTVEGTSNPNLYWYRQAAGRGLQLLFYSVGIGQISSEVPQNLSASRPQDRQFILSSKKLLLSDSGFYLCAWGLTGEAFFGQGTRLTVV.

The chain uses TRBV2 and TRBJ2-7; 7 bases are a match to TRBD2. The germline V gene has CDR1 SNHLY and CDR2 FYNNEI. V was clipped by 2 bases and J by 2 bases; unmatched bases: 3. CDR3 size: 14 residues. The CDR3 region is CASSEWAGAYEQYF. In nucleotides, the CDR3 is TGTGCCAGCAGTGAATGGGCGGGAGCCTACGAGCAGTACTTC.

The J gene is TRBJ2-1, the V gene TRBV7-3; TRBD1 is a possible D gene (6 bases). From germline, CDR1 is SGHTA and CDR2 FQGTGA. The CDR3 runs to 12 residues. V dropped 4 bases and J dropped 8 bases, with 9 bases sitting between them. The CDR3 DNA reads as TGTGCCAGCAGCTCTACAGGGTATGAGCAGTTCTTC. This encodes CASSSTGYEQFF.

V usage is TRBV29-1 and J usage is TRBJ1-1, with 8 bases identical to TRBD1. The CDR3 length is 14 residues. The germline V gene has CDR1 SQVTM and CDR2 ANQGSEA. V lost 3 bases and J lost 3; bases outside the gene matches: 6. The CDR3 DNA sequence: TGCAGCGTTGATCACAGGGGGAGGGACACTGAAGCTTTCTTT. Protein: CSVDHRGRDTEAFF.